This T cell receptor (beta chain) was sequenced in a study of T cell responses to AZD1222 COVID-19 vaccine (dated by TCRdb to 2020 to 2022). A note on the overall study: AZD1222 recipients with second doses at about 4 weeks or about 12 weeks were pooled, because spike-specific TCR depth and breadth did not differ between schedules. A total of just over 230 trial participants underwent TCR sequencing, of whom about 200 had received two doses of AZD1222 and some 25 had received two doses of the MenACWY control vaccine. Trial participants were enrolled by age into 18-55, 56-69 and 70-plus year subgroups, with 148, 28 and 57 TCR-sequenced participants respectively. General conclusions and limits of the study: Most participants were white British and females outnumbered males, and the authors suggested that clonal diversity may have been underestimated. In the small 56-69-year group, the increase in depth fell short of significance, most likely because of low power. Because no samples from the day 14 peak response were available, repertoires could be characterized only after the peak T cell response. CD4 TCRs associated with the vaccine covered the entire spike protein, and the dominant responses were in regions 160-218 and 743-854. After two AZD1222 doses, both the breadth and the depth of spike-specific TCRs were significantly higher than at day 0 and than in MenACWY recipients. Nearly half of unique spike-specific TCRs reportedly recognized epitopes outside regions mutated in the B.1.351 and B.1.1.7 variants. Only five to seven AZD1222 recipients were SARS-CoV-2 seropositive at baseline, limiting conclusions about previously exposed vaccinees.

According to the study, the label for this sample's time point signals: baseline before first vaccination. The vaccinee samples were drawn from two UK trials, COV001 and COV002, one of which was a single-blind randomized controlled phase 2/3 trial testing AZD1222 (ChAdOx1 nCoV-19) in healthy adults. For TCRbeta chain sequencing, PBMC samples were collected from trial participants at day 0 and at day 28 after the second dose. The CDR3 sequence holds 15 residues, the cysteine and phenylalanine included. Only the CDR3 region is kept as DNA, spanning 45 bases read in frame from base 1. CDR1 and CDR2, per the germline V gene, are MDHEN and SYDVKM. Deletion took 7 bases off V and 0 bases off J, with a span of 12 bases between the germline ends. The CDR3 regions of human TCRbeta chains were subjected to immunosequencing. Per the authors' processing: Repertoire TCRs were checked for matches against a reference library of SARS-CoV-2-specific TCRs that had been generated using the MIRA antigen-specificity platform. Breadth was defined as the fraction of unique TCRs that were SARS-CoV-2-associated. Depth was defined as the fraction of total T cells that were SARS-CoV-2-associated. Using the MIRA data, every spike-specific TCR was mapped to the spike region that the TCR reacted to and assigned to either a CD4 or a CD8 class. Log10-transformed breadth and depth values were compared by one-way ANOVA with Sidak's multiple comparisons tests. TCRdb stores this immuneACCESS table with in-frame sequences only. Part of the clones is absent; in the studies checked, under half of the shortfall reflects unresolved V genes, and no reason is known for the rest. The D gene and trimming were derived from the DNA, and the V and J assignments and clone size from that table. The sample profile shows 75,000 to 100,000 clones; roughly 89% of them were found once. The leading ten clones occupy 7.5% of the sample.

Points on this clone: Its antigen specificity is not known. Base quality data are lacking; no much larger clone is found one base away.

This specimen consisted of peripheral blood, obtained on day 0 of AZD1222 vaccination. The receptor comes from an adult in good health. The chain is made from TRBV28 and TRBJ1-4, with the D gene uncertain. The nucleotides read TGTGCCAGCATAGGAGCCTCTGCAACTAATGAAAAACTGTTTTTT. Translated, it gives CASIGASATNEKLFF.